What follows are 16 T cell receptor beta chains derived from one specimen sequenced in a study of blood T cell repertoires in COVID-19. Sequencing was performed with immunoSEQ multiplex PCR; in TCRdb, only in-frame clones are kept and a portion is missing. The data show 110,000 or so clones, with approximately 85% seen just once and 5.5% held by the top ten. The sample taken for sequencing was peripheral blood. These receptors were collected from a woman aged 55-75 years with COVID-19, enrolled during active disease.

The V call is TRBV6-2 or TRBV6-3, the J call TRBJ1-2; D gene ambiguous. V lost 4 bases and J 8 bases, leaving 11 bases between the germline ends. The germline CDR1 and CDR2 sequences are MNHEY and SVGEGT. CDR3 length equals 12 residues. The CDR3 here is CASSFGVGGYTF. CDR3 nucleotides: TGTGCCAGCAGTTTCGGGGTGGGCGGCTACACCTTC.

The rearrangement uses TRBV5-6 and TRBJ1-2; possible D gene TRBD1, 5 bases. Germline CDR1 reads SGHDT; CDR2 reads YYEEEE. The V end lost 1 base, the J end lost 0 bases, and 16 bases lay between the germline ends. The CDR3 contains 17 residues. This CDR3 is CASSLSGALQANYGYTF. The CDR3 bases are TGTGCCAGCAGCTTGTCTGGGGCCCTTCAAGCTAACTATGGCTACACCTTC.

The chain combines TRBV29-1 with TRBJ1-1; 7 positions match TRBD1. This CDR3 spans 10 amino acids. The V and J ends lost 6 bases and 11 bases, in that order; junction bases with no gene match: 6. CDR1 and CDR2 from the germline V gene are SQVTM and ANQGSEA. The CDR3 DNA sequence: TGCAGCGTCGGGGACAGTGACGCTTTCTTT. Translation gives CSVGDSDAFF.

This chain links TRBV7-3 with TRBJ2-6; no clear D gene. Germline values: CDR1 SGHTA, CDR2 FQGTGA. This CDR3 spans 15 amino acids. V was pared by 5 bases and J by 0 bases, with 8 bases between. Here the CDR3 DNA reads TGTGCCAGCAGCCCCTCCGGCTCTGGGGCCAACGTCCTGACTTTC. Protein: CASSPSGSGANVLTF.

The V gene is TRBV4-3, the J gene TRBJ2-5, with 13 bases fitting TRBD2. The CDR3 has 18 residues. J lost 1 base, V lost 0 bases, and 5 bases had no gene match. Germline-derived CDR1 and CDR2 are LGHNA and YSLEER. Here the CDR3 DNA reads TGCGCCAGCAGCCAAGAAACTAGCGGGGGGGTAATCCAAGAGACCCAGTACTTC. Protein sequence: CASSQETSGGVIQETQYF.

The chain carries TRBV4-1 and TRBJ2-2; 9 bases are a match to TRBD2. This CDR3 comprises 18 residues. CDR1 and CDR2 from the germline V gene are MGHRA and YSYEKL. Germline trimming cut 0 bases from V and 5 bases from J; bases unmatched to any gene: 10. The CDR3 is CASSQEWSSGGSTGELFF. CDR3 bases: TGCGCCAGCAGCCAAGAATGGTCCAGCGGGGGGAGTACCGGGGAGCTGTTTTTT.

This chain connects TRBV27 to TRBJ1-6, with D possibly being TRBD1 (6 bases). In germline, CDR1 is MNHEY, CDR2 SMNVEV (reference sequence). Trimming cost V 4 bases and J 8 bases, with 12 bases left between them. This CDR3 comprises 14 residues. CDR3 nucleotide sequence: TGTGCCAGCAGTTCACCGGGACAACATTCACCCCTCCACTTT. Protein sequence: CASSSPGQHSPLHF.

A note on this clone: The same CDR3 arises from other DNA sequences in this sample as well. The gene calls are TRBV6-5 and TRBJ1-2; TRBD1 is a possible D gene (6 bases). V was pared by 5 bases and J by 3 bases, with 10 bases between. The germline V gene has CDR1 MNHEY and CDR2 SVGAGI. The length of the CDR3 is 13 residues. CDR3 sequence: CASSRRGDYGYTF. The CDR3 DNA reads TGTGCCAGCAGTCGCAGGGGAGACTATGGCTACACCTTC.

The V gene is TRBV10-1, the J gene TRBJ1-1; a weak D match, TRBD1 (6 bases). CDR1 WNHNN and CDR2 SYGVQD come from the germline V gene (reference sequence). The CDR3 spans 14 residues. The V gene lost 6 bases and the J gene lost 0 bases, with 11 bases spanning the gap. The CDR3 DNA reads as TGCGCCAGCAGCCCCACAGGGATGAACACTGAAGCTTTCTTT. It specifies CASSPTGMNTEAFF.

The J gene is TRBJ2-7, the V gene TRBV2; 11 bases fit TRBD2. The germline CDR1 and CDR2 sequences are SNHLY and FYNNEI. This CDR3 is built from 16 residues. V shed 2 bases and J 3 bases; nucleotides not matched to a gene: 6. CDR3: CASSEPTSGALYEQYF. The CDR3 bases are TGTGCCAGCAGTGAACCGACTAGCGGGGCCCTCTACGAGCAGTACTTC.

This rearrangement joins TRBV19 to TRBJ1-1, with D perhaps TRBD1 (5 bases). Per the germline V gene, CDR1 is LNHDA and CDR2 is SQIVND (reference sequence). This CDR3 is 12 amino acids long. V lost 8 bases, J lost 6 bases, and 13 bases lay in between. CDR3 region: CASALGGAEAFF. The CDR3 DNA follows: TGTGCCAGTGCTCTCGGAGGGGCTGAAGCTTTCTTT.

The chain recombines TRBV23-1 with TRBJ1-5, with D possibly TRBD1 on 6 matching bases. TRBV23-1 is identified as an open reading frame with a role that is uncertain. The CDR3 consists of 15 residues. The V end was cut by 0 bases, the J end by 7 bases, with 13 bases between. The CDR3 DNA reads TGCGCCAGCAGTCAATCGGAACAGGGCTGGCAGCCCCAGCATTTT. It encodes CASSQSEQGWQPQHF.

This sequence joins TRBV27 and TRBJ1-2; D is perhaps TRBD1 (5 bases). CDR3 length: 15 amino acids. Germline CDR1 reads MNHEY; CDR2 reads SMNVEV (reference sequence). The V and J ends lost 0 bases and 2 bases respectively, with 10 bases between them. The CDR3 sequence is CASSLSWQGNYGYTF. The CDR3, as DNA: TGTGCCAGCAGTTTATCGTGGCAGGGAAACTATGGCTACACCTTC.

The V call is TRBV10-2, the J call TRBJ1-5; 8 bases line up with TRBD1. J gave up 6 bases and V 2 bases, and 3 bases lay outside the gene matches. The CDR3 consists of 14 residues. Germline V gives CDR1 WSHSY, CDR2 SAAADI. The CDR3 loop is CASSEAGGIQPQHF. CDR3 bases: TGCGCCAGCAGTGAGGCAGGGGGCATTCAGCCCCAGCATTTT.

The chain combines TRBV19 with TRBJ2-1, with D possibly being TRBD1 (6 bases). V shed 5 bases and J shed 5 bases, with 16 bases lying between them. The CDR3 extends over 15 amino acids. In germline, CDR1 is LNHDA, CDR2 SQIVND (reference sequence). This CDR3 reads CASSEGVRGDNEQFF. The CDR3 DNA reads as TGTGCCAGTAGTGAGGGGGTACGAGGCGACAATGAGCAGTTCTTC.

The J gene is TRBJ1-1, the V gene TRBV29-1, with 7 bases aligning to TRBD1. Germline V gene data show CDR1 as SQVTM and CDR2 as ANQGSEA. The V gene end was trimmed by 5 bases and the J gene end by 4 bases; junction bases not matched to a gene: 4. CDR3 size: 12 residues. The CDR3 loop reads CSVLPGGTEAFF. CDR3 DNA sequence: TGCAGCGTTCTCCCAGGGGGCACTGAAGCTTTCTTT.